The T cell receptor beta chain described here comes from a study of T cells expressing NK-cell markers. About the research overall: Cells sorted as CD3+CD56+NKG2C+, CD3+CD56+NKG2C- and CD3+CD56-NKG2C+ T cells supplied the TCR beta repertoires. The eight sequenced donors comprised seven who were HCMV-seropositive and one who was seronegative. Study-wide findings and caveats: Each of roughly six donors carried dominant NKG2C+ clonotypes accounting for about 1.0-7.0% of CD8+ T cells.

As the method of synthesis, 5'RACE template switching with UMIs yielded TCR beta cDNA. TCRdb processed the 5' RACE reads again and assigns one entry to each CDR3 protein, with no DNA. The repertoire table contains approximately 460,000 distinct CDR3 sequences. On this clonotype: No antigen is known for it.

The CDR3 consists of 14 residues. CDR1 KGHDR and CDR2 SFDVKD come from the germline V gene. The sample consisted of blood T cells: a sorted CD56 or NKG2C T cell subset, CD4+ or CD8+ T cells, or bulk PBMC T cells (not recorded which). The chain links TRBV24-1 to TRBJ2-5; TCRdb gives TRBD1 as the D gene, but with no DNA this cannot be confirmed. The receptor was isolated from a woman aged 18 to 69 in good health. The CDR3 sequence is CATSDTGIQETQYF.